This TCR beta chain is drawn from a study of blood T cells in healthy people across ages (dated by TCRdb to 2014 to 2015). Some background on the complete study: In model experiments, template switching captured about one uniquely barcoded TCR beta cDNA molecule for every two T cells. The study measured age-related changes in TCR beta repertoire diversity using deep sequencing normalized with unique cDNA molecular identifiers. To avoid experimental bias, donors of different ages were distributed randomly across sequencing lanes. Four age groups were formed from the donors: young (average approximately 15 years), middle-aged (approximately 41), aged (roughly 56) and long-lived (roughly 81). Two additional independent replicas of 1 million unique cDNA reads from the same blood draw were analyzed for two donors (one aged 18 to 29 and one aged 80 or older). Study-wide findings and limitations: Compared with the aged group, more naive CD4+ T cells, fewer expanded clones and increased TCR diversity were shown by the long-lived group, suggesting age selection. Bulk unsorted PBMC profiling prevented conclusive comparison of naive and antigen-experienced compartments. Total diversity estimates from one million sequenced T cells were considered lower bounds and underestimates. Observed TCR beta diversity per million T cells fell roughly linearly with age, and a significant reduction was already apparent by age about 38. The percentage of naive T cells measured by flow cytometry correlated strongly with observed TCR beta diversity. Because the CMV infection status of the donors was unknown, age-related changes in expanded clonotypes may potentially have been confounded.

As regards this clonotype: What antigen it recognizes has not been identified. No much larger clonotype is one base removed from it; base qualities were not supplied.

The library relied on 5' RACE. The sequencer listed for this sample is Illumina HiSeq 2500. A second PCR of roughly 6 to 11 cycles was run with a J-beta primer mix and a sample-barcoded 5' primer. A unique molecular identifier was introduced onto each TCR beta cDNA molecule by a template-switch 5' adaptor carrying 12 random nucleotides. Each sample yielded at least 3 million CDR3-containing paired-end reads. All of the RNA was converted into first-strand cDNA using the Mint cDNA synthesis kit, with a TRBC-specific oligonucleotide serving as the primer. Following uracil-DNA glycosylase treatment, a first 18-cycle PCR with universal primers M1SS and BC2_uni_R was performed on all cDNA. As for how the authors treated the data: Normalization of each sample was performed by random selection of 1 million high-quality reads, each carrying a distinct molecular identifier. Instead of being binned into consensus sequences, reads with shared molecular identifiers were discarded. MiTCR, run with a Q25 quality threshold and the strictest error-elimination algorithm, handled CDR3 identification, clonotype clustering and error correction. A nonparametric unseen species model using Euler transformation provided a lower-bound estimate of total TCR beta diversity. Clones were called with MiXCR by TCRdb after fastp trimmed the public reads at Q25, and only in-frame beta chains were retained. Identical CDR3 proteins give one entry, which carries the most common genes and DNA. The V and J calls were not made by the authors but by TCRdb's processing. This sample lists under 750,000 distinct CDR3 sequences; roughly 48% were detected once. Roughly 24% of the sample is taken by the ten largest.

V loses 5 bases of germline sequence and J loses 4 bases, and the interval between the two ends is 10 bases. Looking up the germline V gene yields CDR1 MDHEN and CDR2 SYDVKM. Spanning cysteine to phenylalanine, the CDR3 consists of 13 amino acids. This entry keeps only the CDR3 DNA: 39 bases, framed from base 1. The donors were about 40 Caucasian individuals from Russia, aged roughly 6 to 100 years, who were systemically healthy. Approximately 9.3 milliliters of peripheral blood were collected from each donor into EDTA-treated Vacutainer tubes. PBMCs were isolated by Ficoll-Paque density-gradient centrifugation, with at least 6 million obtained per sample. Total RNA, at least 5 micrograms per sample, was extracted from PBMCs with Trizol reagent. Naive CD45RAhigh/CD27high T cell percentages were measured by flow cytometry on a PBMC aliquot from every donor.

Recombination linked TRBV28 to TRBJ2-3, with the D gene call left open. The sequencing input was blood. The source of this sequence is an elderly man in good health. The CDR3 region: CASSTAAADTQYF. The DNA sequence reads TGTGCCAGCAGTACGGCGGCCGCAGATACGCAGTATTTT. Reference TRBV28 and TRBJ2-3 genes cover what lies past the CDR3, so the full variable domain is DVKVTQSSRYLVKRTGEKVFLECVQDMDHENMFWYRQDPGLGLRLIYFSYDVKMKEKGDIPEGYSVSREKKERFSLILESASTNQTSMYLCASSTAAADTQYFGPGTRLTVL.